Listed below are T cell receptor beta chains from one sample, sequenced in a study of identical twins. TCRdb re-derived calls from the 5' RACE reads in MiXCR, one entry per CDR3 protein. The repertoire holds about 240,000 distinct CDR3 sequences, with about 10% as singletons. Material: memory T cells sorted from blood. These receptors all come from a middle-aged man in good health. Both conserved end residues are part of each CDR3. Each record gives: CDR3 DNA, CDR3 protein, V gene, clone size, D gene, J gene. The D gene is left open where the match is weak. Clone size is not always given. Where it is, it says once, few, many or a class for expanded clones.

TGCAGCGTTGGTCCGGGAAACTATGGCTACACCTTC,CSVGPGNYGYTF,TRBV29-1,many,-,TRBJ1-2
TGTGCCAGCAGCCTGGGACTAGTTTCCTTGGGTGAGCAGTACTTC,CASSLGLVSLGEQYF,TRBV7-2,many,TRBD2,TRBJ2-7
TGCGCCAGCAGCCAAGATGGGAGGCAGGGGGACTGGCCTGAGTACTTC,CASSQDGRQGDWPEYF,TRBV4-3,many,-,TRBJ2-5
TGCAGTGCTAGAGGTGAGAGAGGTTACGAGCAGTACTTC,CSARGERGYEQYF,TRBV20-1,-,-,TRBJ2-7
TGTGCCAGCAGTGAAGCGGCCAGACTGAACACCATATATTTT,CASSEAARLNTIYF,TRBV6-1,few,-,TRBJ1-3
TGTGCCAGCAGCTTAGACGATCGGCCGAACACCGGGGAGCTGTTTTTT,CASSLDDRPNTGELFF,TRBV11-3,few,-,TRBJ2-2
TGTGCCAGCAGTTACTTTTTCTCTCCTGAACCAGGGCAGCCCCAGCATTTT,CASSYFFSPEPGQPQHF,TRBV6-5,many,-,TRBJ1-5
TGTGCCACCAGCAGTCTATCTCGGGACGGTAAAGAGACCCAGTACTTC,CATSSLSRDGKETQYF,TRBV15,many,-,TRBJ2-5
TGTGCCAGCAGCTGGCGGGAGGTCGGCGGTGAAAAACTGTTTTTT,CASSWREVGGEKLFF,TRBV5-6,many,-,TRBJ1-4
TGCGCCAGCAGCTATGGACAGGGGCAGGGGCAGTTCTTC,CASSYGQGQGQFF,TRBV5-1,-,TRBD1,TRBJ2-1
TGTGCCTGGAGCCGGGACCGAAGTGGCTACACCTTC,CAWSRDRSGYTF,TRBV30,-,-,TRBJ1-2
TGCAGTGCTGGGGGACAGGGAGTCCAGACCCAGTACTTC,CSAGGQGVQTQYF,TRBV20-1,few,TRBD1,TRBJ2-5
TGTGCCAGCAGCTTAGTCGCCCAGGGGCTTCAGCCCCAGCATTTT,CASSLVAQGLQPQHF,TRBV7-2,-,-,TRBJ1-5
TGTGCCACCAGTGATTCGACAGGGGCGAACACCGGGGAGCTGTTTTTT,CATSDSTGANTGELFF,TRBV24-1,few,TRBD1,TRBJ2-2
TGTGCCAGCTCACCTCGGACAGGGATCACCTCTGGGGCCAACGTCCTGACTTTC,CASSPRTGITSGANVLTF,TRBV18,few,TRBD1,TRBJ2-6
TGCGCCAGCAGCCAAAATAGTGATGGCTACACCTTC,CASSQNSDGYTF,TRBV4-3,many,-,TRBJ1-2
TGCAGTGCTAGAGATCTCGGGCTAGAATTCGAGCAGTACTTC,CSARDLGLEFEQYF,TRBV20-1,few,-,TRBJ2-7
TGTGCCAGTAGTATAGCCCCTGGCAGGGGGTACGAGCAGTACTTC,CASSIAPGRGYEQYF,TRBV19,few,TRBD1,TRBJ2-7
TGTGCCAGCGGCAGGGACAGGGGGTCCTACGAGCAGTACTTC,CASGRDRGSYEQYF,TRBV2,few,TRBD1,TRBJ2-7
TGTGCCATCAGTGAGGTCGGGGGCGCAAGAAATTCACCCCTCCACTTT,CAISEVGGARNSPLHF,TRBV10-3,once,-,TRBJ1-6
TGCGCCAGCAGCTTAGGAGGATTGGACAGGGCCTCCTACGAGCAGTACTTC,CASSLGGLDRASYEQYF,TRBV5-1,-,TRBD1,TRBJ2-7
TGCGCCAGCAGCTTGATCGTCAATGAGCAGTTCTTC,CASSLIVNEQFF,TRBV5-1,many,-,TRBJ2-1
TGTGCCAGCAACGAGGGCGGGTTAGGGAGGAATGAGCAGTTCTTC,CASNEGGLGRNEQFF,TRBV7-2,many,-,TRBJ2-1
TGTGCCAGCAGTTACCACGGGGCGTCTCTGGGCTACACCTTC,CASSYHGASLGYTF,TRBV6-5,many,-,TRBJ1-2
TGTGCCAGCAGCTTAGTGGGTAGCAACGGACGCAATCAGCCCCAGCATTTT,CASSLVGSNGRNQPQHF,TRBV7-8,few,-,TRBJ1-5
TGTGCCAGCAGCCAAGCCGGAAGCAATCAGCCCCAGCATTTT,CASSQAGSNQPQHF,TRBV3-1,many,-,TRBJ1-5
TGCAGCGTTGAAGGGCTAGCGGGCAACACCGGGGAGCTGTTTTTT,CSVEGLAGNTGELFF,TRBV29-1,many,TRBD2,TRBJ2-2
TGTGCCAGCAGCCGTATCAGGGTCCACGAGCAGTACTTC,CASSRIRVHEQYF,TRBV5-6,few,-,TRBJ2-7
TGTGCCAGTAGTTCGCACAGGGGCGATAGCAATCAGCCCCAGCATTTT,CASSSHRGDSNQPQHF,TRBV19,few,TRBD1,TRBJ1-5
TGTGCCAGCAGCCAAGAGATGCAGCCGACAGATACGCAGTATTTT,CASSQEMQPTDTQYF,TRBV4-2,-,-,TRBJ2-3
TGCAGCGTTGAGGGTCAGGGGAACACTGAAGCTTTCTTT,CSVEGQGNTEAFF,TRBV29-1,many,-,TRBJ1-1
TGTGCCCGGCATCAGCCCCAGCATTTT,CARHQPQHF,TRBV14,-,-,TRBJ1-5
TGCAGTGCTAGGGGACAGTTGCGTACAGGTGGTAATTCACCCCTCCACTTT,CSARGQLRTGGNSPLHF,TRBV20-1,many,TRBD1,TRBJ1-6
TGTGCCAGCAGTGAAGCCGTTAGGACAGGGAGCAATCAGCCCCAGCATTTT,CASSEAVRTGSNQPQHF,TRBV2,many,TRBD1,TRBJ1-5
TGCGCCAGCAGCCAACGTTACATGGGGGAGACCCAGTACTTC,CASSQRYMGETQYF,TRBV4-1,many,-,TRBJ2-5
TGTGCCAGCATACGGCTAGCGGGGGCCACCCGAGCATACAATGAGCAGTTCTTC,CASIRLAGATRAYNEQFF,TRBV27,few,TRBD2,TRBJ2-1
TGTGCCAGCACCGTTGGGGGCGGGAACACCGGGGAGCTGTTTTTT,CASTVGGGNTGELFF,TRBV28,-,-,TRBJ2-2
TGTGCCAGCACCGACGGGGGCAATCAGCCCCAGCATTTT,CASTDGGNQPQHF,TRBV6-2/TRBV6-3,many,-,TRBJ1-5
TGTGCCAGCAGCGTAGGACAGTCCTCTGGAAACACCATATATTTT,CASSVGQSSGNTIYF,TRBV9,-,-,TRBJ1-3
TGCAGCGTAGCACAGGGAACCATCTCCTACAATGAGCAGTTCTTC,CSVAQGTISYNEQFF,TRBV29-1,-,-,TRBJ2-1
TGCAGTGCTATTCGTCTGGGTACCTCCTACGAGCAGTACTTC,CSAIRLGTSYEQYF,TRBV20-1,-,-,TRBJ2-7
TGCGCCAGCAGCTTAACCGTTGGGGATGAGCAGTTCTTC,CASSLTVGDEQFF,TRBV5-1,many,-,TRBJ2-1
TGTGCCAGCAGCCACAGGACAGGGAAGGCTTTCTTT,CASSHRTGKAFF,TRBV5-8,many,TRBD1,TRBJ1-1
TGTGCCAGCAGCGTAAGTGGGACTAGCGGAAACAATGAGCAGTTCTTC,CASSVSGTSGNNEQFF,TRBV9,few,TRBD2,TRBJ2-1
TGTGCCAGCAATCGACAGCTCACTCGGGATACTGAAGCTTTCTTT,CASNRQLTRDTEAFF,TRBV6-1,few,-,TRBJ1-1
TGTGCCAGCAGCTTAGAGGGCTATGAGCAGTTCTTC,CASSLEGYEQFF,TRBV5-6,many,-,TRBJ2-1
TGTGCCAGCAGCGTAGACCCCCACGGAGGGGTGGTGGAAGCTTTCTTT,CASSVDPHGGVVEAFF,TRBV9,many,-,TRBJ1-1
TGTGCCATCAGTGACCCCGGCTTGGGGGCGGCAGATACGCAGTATTTT,CAISDPGLGAADTQYF,TRBV10-3,many,-,TRBJ2-3
TGTGCCAGCAGCTTAGCGTACAGAAACACCGGGGAGCTGTTTTTT,CASSLAYRNTGELFF,TRBV7-6,-,-,TRBJ2-2
TGTGCCAGCAGCTTGGTCGGGACAGGGGGAGAGACCCAGTACTTC,CASSLVGTGGETQYF,TRBV5-4,-,TRBD1,TRBJ2-5
TGTGCCAGCAGCTCGGACGGTGCCTATCAGCCCCAGCATTTT,CASSSDGAYQPQHF,TRBV7-2,few,-,TRBJ1-5